This T cell receptor beta chain was recorded in a study of Graves' ophthalmopathy and Graves' hyperthyroidism. The authors amplified TCR beta CDR3 regions, and they did so from RNA transcripts for repertoire sequencing. HTBI primers were used in a first-round RT-PCR, which preceded a second-round multiplex PCR. TCRdb recomputed calls from the multiplex PCR reads with MiXCR, one row per CDR3 protein. The sample carries fewer than 600,000 distinct CDR3 sequences, around an eighth recorded once. The material sequenced was blood. The TCR originated in a woman in her twenties or thirties with Graves' ophthalmopathy.

Here the CDR3 DNA reads TGCGCCAGCAGCCAAACCAATACCAGGGGGAACGAGCAGTACTTC. Protein product: CASSQTNTRGNEQYF. The J gene is TRBJ2-7, the V gene TRBV4-1; 7 positions agree with TRBD1. Germline assignment: CDR1 MGHRA and CDR2 YSYEKL. The CDR3 extends over 15 amino acids. V trimming: 2 bases; J trimming: 5 bases; junction bases outside the gene matches: 9.